A selection of T cell receptor beta chains follows, all from one sample in a study of T cell repertoires in cytomegalovirus infection. TCRdb re-derived calls from the reads in MiXCR, one entry per CDR3 protein. The sample holds some 480,000 distinct CDR3 sequences, about 33% seen once. Antigens for these TCRs are unknown. The starting material was cultured PBMCs, obtained from culture after CMV antigen stimulation. All receptors derive from a human donor in good health (CMV status not recorded). Some clones in this sample may be carry-over from other donors' samples. The conserved cysteine and the conserved F or W are not part of the CDR3 here. Each record gives: V gene, J gene, CDR3 length, CDR3 protein.

>TRBV10-3|TRBJ1-2|9
ATAASYGYT
>TRBV15|TRBJ1-1|14
ATSREPTQDYTEAF
>TRBV2|TRBJ1-6|11
ASSDSRNSPLH
>TRBV12-3/TRBV12-4|TRBJ2-3|12
ASKELSDTDTQY
>TRBV7-2|TRBJ2-5|12
ASSPMTYGETQY
>TRBV7-2|TRBJ2-5|12
ASSPLGYQETQY
>TRBV7-2|TRBJ2-1|12
VSSLGQGADEQF
>TRBV11-3|TRBJ1-6|13
ASSRGQGINSPLH
>TRBV7-8|TRBJ1-2|15
ASSLVGAYEANYGYT
>TRBV29-1|TRBJ2-1|12
SVSELALNNEQF
>TRBV28|TRBJ1-5|11
ASTVGDHQPQH
>TRBV7-6|TRBJ1-6|13
ASSLDGTVNSPLH